This T cell receptor (beta chain) was captured in a study of cytomegalovirus exposure and HLA in healthy donors. Study-wide points: Being indistinguishable, some V segments were excluded, TRBV6-2 and TRBV6-3 among them. In an earlier analysis, productive rearrangement rates for most beta V segments clustered near 87% or 30%. The study designated some 180 TCR beta chains cytomegalovirus-associated.

Use of 60 Vbeta and 13 Jbeta primers characterized the PCR. TCRdb's copy holds only in-frame clones and misses some; the assay was immunoSEQ multiplex PCR. This sample has fewer than 40,000 clones; roughly 60% occur once, and the top ten carry 21%. There are 13 residues in the CDR3. Germline V gene lookup returns CDR1 GTSNPN and CDR2 SVGIG (reference sequence). V was clipped by 2 bases and J by 6 bases, with 12 bases between them. Concerning this clone: What it recognizes is unknown.

The origin of this receptor is a man over 45 in good health and CMV-seropositive. This rearrangement joins TRBV30 to TRBJ2-3; possibly TRBD2 for D (5 bases). Source material: PBMCs. Here the CDR3 reads CAWSPGAEDTQYF. The CDR3, as DNA: TGTGCCTGGAGTCCAGGAGCGGAGGATACGCAGTATTTT.